This TCR beta chain derives from a study of blood T cell repertoires in COVID-19. Study as a whole: Spain, Italy and the United States supplied samples that represented acute and convalescent COVID-19. T cells, B-cell-depleted T cells, or PBMCs supplied cDNA or gDNA.

As handled by the study authors: Amplification with reference gene primers provided the estimates of nucleated cell counts. The repertoire was sequenced with immunoSEQ multiplex PCR; TCRdb's copy has only in-frame clones and lacks some. V, J and clone size were drawn from that table, and D and trimming were deduced from the DNA. The table records a few hundred thousand clones, about 90% of them present only once. The CDR3 covers 15 residues. CDR1 is SGHTA, CDR2 FQGTGA, per germline. J gave up 4 bases and V 5 bases, and 6 bases lay outside the gene matches. Recruited during active infection, patients (from Seattle) were subsequently followed longitudinally.

The chain has TRBV7-3 and TRBJ2-1; 9 nucleotides align to TRBD2. This receptor was taken from a woman aged 40 to 50 with COVID-19, enrolled during active disease. Material for sequencing was peripheral blood. CDR3 sequence reads: CASSQGLALYNEQFF. CDR3 DNA sequence: TGTGCCAGCAGCCAGGGACTAGCCTTATACAATGAGCAGTTCTTC.